This T cell receptor (beta chain) was retrieved from a study of blood T cell repertoires in COVID-19. Study summary: The United States, Italy and Spain provided the acute and convalescent COVID-19 samples. Sources were T cells, B-cell-depleted T cells, or PBMCs; the material itself was cDNA or gDNA.

Source study methods: Estimation of nucleated cell counts relied on the amplification of reference gene primers. This table comes from immunoSEQ multiplex PCR, and its TCRdb copy is limited to in-frame clones, with some not included. The D gene and trimming were derived from the DNA, and the V and J assignments and clone size from that table. Altogether about half a million clones are present, 80% to 90% being singletons, with the ten largest covering roughly 3.2%. This receptor was obtained from a human donor in a cohort sampled during active COVID-19. The sample was peripheral blood.

CDR3 coding DNA: TGTGCCAGTAGACATAGCGGGAGGGCCGCGAGGTCCTACAATGAGCAGTTCTTC. As protein: CASRHSGRAARSYNEQFF. This rearrangement joins TRBV19 to TRBJ2-1; 11 positions match TRBD2. CDR3 length: 18 amino acids. Germline V CDR1 and CDR2: LNHDA, SQIVND (reference sequence). Losses at the gene ends were 6 bases for V and 1 base for J; bases not matched to a gene: 11. Filled out from reference TRBV19 and TRBJ2-1, the complete variable domain reads DGGITQSPKYLFRKEGQNVTLSCEQNLNHDAMYWYRQDPGQGLRLIYYSQIVNDFQKGDIAEGYSVSREKKESFPLTVTSAQKNPTAFYLCASRHSGRAARSYNEQFFGPGTRLTVL.